This TCR beta chain is drawn from a study of blood T cells in healthy people across ages. Study-level results: More naive CD4+ cells and higher diversity were found in long-lived than in aged donors.

After removal of 0 bases from V and 4 bases from J, the junction contained 2 bases not matched to a gene. Germline CDR1 is LGHDT and CDR2 is YNNKEL (reference sequence). The CDR3 totals 14 residues. This clonotype has only a few counts. Its antigen is not known. Using a J-beta primer mix together with a sample-barcoded 5' primer, a second PCR was run for 7 to 11 cycles. The template-switch adaptor was a 5' adaptor with 12 random nucleotides. It tagged each cDNA molecule. One entry per CDR3 protein results from TCRdb running MiXCR on the 5' RACE reads. Of about a million distinct CDR3 sequences listed, more than 30% are singletons.

The rearrangement links TRBV3-1 to TRBJ2-5; 7 bases fit TRBD2. This TCR derives from a man younger than 30 in good health. The sample taken for sequencing was blood. CDR3 in amino acids: CASSQELARETQYF. In DNA form, the CDR3 reads TGTGCCAGCAGCCAAGAACTAGCGAGAGAGACCCAGTACTTC.